What follows describes a single T cell receptor beta chain. With 5 bases removed from V and 1 base from J, the gap between germline ends came to 13 bases. CDR1 and CDR2 (germline): SGHTA, FQGNSA. The CDR3 sequence is 15 residues long. These data belong to a study of blood T cells in healthy people across ages. The authors ran a second PCR of roughly 7 to 11 cycles using a sample-barcoded 5' primer and a J-beta primer mix. TCRdb re-called the 5' RACE reads with MiXCR, one entry per CDR3 protein. The sample shows around 650,000 distinct CDR3 sequences, 35% to 50% of them seen only once. The V and J genes are TRBV7-2 and TRBJ2-3; unclear D gene. Sequencing was carried out using blood. This receptor was identified in a man older than 75 in good health. CDR3: CASSLLVSGTDTQYF. As DNA, the CDR3 is TGTGCCAGCAGCCTGCTGGTGTCTGGCACAGATACGCAGTATTTT.